This T cell receptor beta chain was recovered during a study of T cell responses to AZD1222 COVID-19 vaccine. Germline V gene lookup returns CDR1 SGHTA and CDR2 FQGNSA. Trimming removed 8 bases at V and 1 base at J, with 14 bases between. This CDR3 is 14 amino acids long. This clone occurred once. Using immunoSEQ multiplex PCR, the repertoire was profiled, and TCRdb retains in-frame clones only, with some absent. The sample holds about 150,000 clones, 85% to 90% seen once. The sequencing used peripheral blood, collected on day 0 of AZD1222 vaccination. The J gene is TRBJ1-1, the V gene TRBV7-2, with D perhaps TRBD1 (5 bases). The receptor was derived from an adult in good health. The CDR3 sequence: CASLEGIKNTEAFF. CDR3 bases: TGTGCCAGCTTAGAGGGGATCAAGAACACTGAAGCTTTCTTT.